Listed here are 5 T cell receptor beta chains from one sample, sequenced in a study of OX40 agonist ivuxolimab in advanced cancers. Sequencing was performed with immunoSEQ multiplex PCR; in TCRdb, only in-frame clones are kept and a portion is missing. The repertoire holds about 70,000 clones, with just over 90% as singletons. The material was CD4+ or CD8+ T cells sorted from blood, obtained in a trial of the OX40 agonist ivuxolimab. These receptors all come from an adult with an advanced solid tumor such as melanoma, head and neck, liver or kidney cancer.

The rearrangement links TRBV19 to TRBJ2-1; 10 bases are a match to TRBD2. Trimming at V came to 8 bases and at J to 4 bases, leaving 11 bases not matched to a gene. Germline lookup yields CDR1 LNHDA and CDR2 SQIVND (reference sequence). This CDR3 region has 16 residues. In DNA form, the CDR3 reads TGTGCCAGTTCTCTGCTCGCTAGCGGGAGTTACAATGAGCAGTTCTTC. Its protein is CASSLLASGSYNEQFF.

The CDR3 loop is CASSLGQGDQPQHF. In DNA form, the CDR3 reads TGCGCCAGCAGCCTAGGACAGGGGGATCAGCCCCAGCATTTT. The genes are TRBV5-1 and TRBJ1-5; the match to TRBD1 covers 10 bases. V gave up 4 bases and J gave up 5 bases; unmatched junction bases: 3. The CDR3 length is 14 residues. Germline-derived CDR1 and CDR2 are SGHRS and YFSETQ. Looking up the rest from reference TRBV5-1 and TRBJ1-5 gives the full variable domain: KAGVTQTPRYLIKTRGQQVTLSCSPISGHRSVSWYQQTPGQGLQFLFEYFSETQRNKGNFPGRFSGRQFSNSRSEMNVSTLELGDSALYLCASSLGQGDQPQHFGDGTRLSIL.

This rearrangement joins TRBV7-9 to TRBJ1-2, with D possibly being TRBD1 (5 bases). Germline CDR1 is SEHNR and CDR2 is FQNEAQ (reference sequence). V lost 5 bases and J lost 4, with 17 bases in between. There are 15 residues in the CDR3. The CDR3 nucleotides are TGTGCCAGCAGCATGATGGGACGGATGAGCTATGGCTACACCTTC. Its translation: CASSMMGRMSYGYTF.

The genes are TRBV13 and TRBJ1-4; 12 nucleotides line up with TRBD1. The CDR3 totals 16 residues. The V gene's germline CDR1 is PRHDT and CDR2 FYEKMQ (reference sequence). Trimming removed 5 bases from V and 5 bases from J; junction bases left unmatched: 6. The CDR3 here is CASSPGTGGPNEKLFF. Here the CDR3 DNA reads TGTGCCAGCAGCCCGGGGACAGGGGGCCCCAATGAAAAACTGTTTTTT.

The V gene is TRBV7-3, the J gene TRBJ2-6, with 10 bases aligning to TRBD1. The V gene's germline CDR1 is SGHTA and CDR2 FQGTGA. The junction had 3 bases not matched to a gene; V was cut back by 5 bases and J by 2 bases. The CDR3 covers 16 residues. The CDR3 reads CASSPTGGAGANVLTF. DNA of the CDR3: TGTGCCAGCAGCCCGACAGGGGGCGCTGGGGCCAACGTCCTGACTTTC.